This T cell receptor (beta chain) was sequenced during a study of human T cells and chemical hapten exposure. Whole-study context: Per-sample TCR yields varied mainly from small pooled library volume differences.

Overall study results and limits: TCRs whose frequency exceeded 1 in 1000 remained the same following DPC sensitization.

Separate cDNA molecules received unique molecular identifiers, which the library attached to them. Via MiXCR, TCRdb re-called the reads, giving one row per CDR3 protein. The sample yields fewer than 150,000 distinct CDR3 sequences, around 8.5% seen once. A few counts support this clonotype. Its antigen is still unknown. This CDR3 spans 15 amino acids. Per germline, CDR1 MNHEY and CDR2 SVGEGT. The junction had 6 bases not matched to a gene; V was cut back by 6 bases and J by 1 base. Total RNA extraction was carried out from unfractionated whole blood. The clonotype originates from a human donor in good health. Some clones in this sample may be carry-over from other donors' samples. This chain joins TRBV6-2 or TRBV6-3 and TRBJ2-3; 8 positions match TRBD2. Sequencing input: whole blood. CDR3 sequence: CASSQSGRGTDTQYF. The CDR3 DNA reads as TGTGCCAGCAGCCAAAGCGGGAGAGGCACAGATACGCAGTATTTT.